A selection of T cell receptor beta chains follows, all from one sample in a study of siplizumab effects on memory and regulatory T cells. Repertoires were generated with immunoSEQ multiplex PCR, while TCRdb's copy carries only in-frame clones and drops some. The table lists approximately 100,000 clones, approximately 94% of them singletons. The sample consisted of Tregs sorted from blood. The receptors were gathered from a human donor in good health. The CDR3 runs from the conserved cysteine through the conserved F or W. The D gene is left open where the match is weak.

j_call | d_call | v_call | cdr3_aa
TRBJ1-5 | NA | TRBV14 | CASSQDWDQPQHF
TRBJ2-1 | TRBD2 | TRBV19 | CASRGQTSGAYNEQFF
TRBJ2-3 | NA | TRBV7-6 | CASSLEAGLLQYF
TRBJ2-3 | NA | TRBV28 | CASSKNILTQYF
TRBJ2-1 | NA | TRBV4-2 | CASSPALNPGGQFF
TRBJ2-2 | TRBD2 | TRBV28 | CASSLAGGPGTGELFF
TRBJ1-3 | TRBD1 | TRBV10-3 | CAISRQTPGQGASAIYF
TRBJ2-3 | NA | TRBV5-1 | CASSLVAGTDTQYF
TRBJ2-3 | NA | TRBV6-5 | CASSYQPTESTDTQYF
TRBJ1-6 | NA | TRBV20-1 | CSAEDNSPLHF